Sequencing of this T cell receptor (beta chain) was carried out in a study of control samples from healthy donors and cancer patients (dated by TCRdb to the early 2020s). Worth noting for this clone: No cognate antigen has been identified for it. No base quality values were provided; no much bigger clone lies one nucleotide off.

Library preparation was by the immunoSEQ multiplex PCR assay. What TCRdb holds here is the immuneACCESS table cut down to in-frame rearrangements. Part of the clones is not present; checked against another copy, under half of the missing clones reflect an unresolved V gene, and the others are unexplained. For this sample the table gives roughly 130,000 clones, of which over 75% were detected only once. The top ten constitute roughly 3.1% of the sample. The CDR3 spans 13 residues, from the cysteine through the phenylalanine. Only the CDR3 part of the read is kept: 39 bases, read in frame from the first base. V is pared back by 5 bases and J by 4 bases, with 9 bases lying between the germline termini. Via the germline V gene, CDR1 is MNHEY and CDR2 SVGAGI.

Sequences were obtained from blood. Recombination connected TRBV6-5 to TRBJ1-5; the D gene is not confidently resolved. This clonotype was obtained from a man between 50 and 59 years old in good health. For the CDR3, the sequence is CASSLLQNQPQHF. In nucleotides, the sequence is TGTGCCAGCAGTCTTCTACAGAATCAGCCCCAGCATTTT.